This T cell receptor (beta chain) was captured by sequencing in a study of molecular identifiers for immune sequencing clone quantification (dated by TCRdb to 2017 to 2018). With regard to the full study: For a replicate experiment, RNA from around 18,000 or 91,000 naive CD8 T cells was divided into five aliquots, and four of the five aliquots were sequenced. The study was a methods study using CD8 T cells to benchmark molecular-identifier clustering-based TCR repertoire sequencing (MIDCIRS) and TCR RNA copy counting.

Naive CD8 T cell libraries were made from approximately 20,000 to 1,000,000 sorted cells using 10%, 30% or 50% of purified RNA. Naive CD8 T cells, defined as CD8+CD4-CCR7+CD45RA+, were FACS-sorted into RLT Plus buffer on a BD FACSAria II. To test detection sensitivity, Jurkat RNA equivalent to more than eight TCR copies was spiked into samples of about 19,000-1,000,000 naive CD8 T cells. CD8 T cells were enriched with RosetteSep CD8+ T Cell Enrichment Cocktail and Ficoll-Paque, followed by ACK red cell lysis. The receptor library was made with PCR. TCRdb records Illumina HiSeq 4000 as the sequencer. Bulk TCR libraries were prepared as previously described, using TCR primers listed in Table S5. Total RNA was purified with the Qiagen AllPrep DNA/RNA kit. Before analysis, reads from multiple sequencing runs of one library were combined. In the paper's pipeline: Reads were retained only if the reads had an exact TCR constant sequence, and the retained reads were trimmed to 150 nt and grouped according to their 12-nt molecular barcodes. Reads inside each barcode group were sub-clustered using a 15% Levenshtein threshold, and a quality-weighted consensus sequence was constructed for each RNA molecule. Non-functional sequences were filtered out, along with any lower-count sequence sitting one edit away from another sequence. Based on a fit of two negative binomial distributions, barcode sub-clusters having less than 20% of the maximum read count were discarded. TCRdb reprocessed the public reads (quality trimming at Q25 with fastp, clone calling with MiXCR) and kept in-frame beta chains. Each entry is one CDR3 protein sequence, shown with its most common DNA and genes. These V and J calls are TCRdb output, not the study's own analysis. This sample is represented by about 320,000 distinct CDR3 sequences; about 20% of them were singletons. The top ten constitute over 0.7% of the sample.

This clonotype has ten or more counts. No cognate antigen has been identified for it. No clone much larger than this one lies a single base away; base qualities are absent. The full study reports these points: About three recovered TCR RNA copies per cell were obtained by modeling, versus about 9.7 by digital PCR, implying a capture efficiency of about 30%. In CMV-specific effector cells, over 97% of molecules were held by clones above 20 RNA copies, whereas under 1% of molecules were held by such clones in naive cells. Naive libraries contained spiked-in Jurkat TCR RNA (more than nine copies' worth), which is not part of the donor repertoire. The sizes of highly expanded clones could end up underestimated when identical TCR molecules share a barcode. When barcode sub-clustering was not used, chimeric consensus sequences inflated TCR diversity, with chimeras reaching as high as 47%. Spiked-in Jurkat TCR RNA equal to a single cell's worth was reported to be detectable even within 1,100,000 naive CD8 T cells.

For CDR1 and CDR2, the germline V gene lists SQVTM and ANQGSEA. The trim is 4 bases for V and 0 bases for J, with a gap of 9 bases between the germline ends. Reading from cysteine to phenylalanine, the CDR3 counts 13 amino acids. Only CDR3 DNA remains: 39 bases, in frame from the first base. The sample consisted of naive CD8+ T cells from blood, with Jurkat cell RNA spiked in. The cell subset or site label corresponds to: FACS-sorted CD8+CD4-CCR7+CD45RA+ naive T cells. This TCR derives from a human donor in good health. Some libraries in this study had Jurkat cell RNA spiked in. The V and J segments used are TRBV29-1 and TRBJ1-1, with a tentative D gene TRBD1 over 6 matching bases. The CDR3 amino acid sequence is: CSVVTGLNTEAFF. The bases read TGCAGCGTTGTGACAGGATTGAACACTGAAGCTTTCTTT.